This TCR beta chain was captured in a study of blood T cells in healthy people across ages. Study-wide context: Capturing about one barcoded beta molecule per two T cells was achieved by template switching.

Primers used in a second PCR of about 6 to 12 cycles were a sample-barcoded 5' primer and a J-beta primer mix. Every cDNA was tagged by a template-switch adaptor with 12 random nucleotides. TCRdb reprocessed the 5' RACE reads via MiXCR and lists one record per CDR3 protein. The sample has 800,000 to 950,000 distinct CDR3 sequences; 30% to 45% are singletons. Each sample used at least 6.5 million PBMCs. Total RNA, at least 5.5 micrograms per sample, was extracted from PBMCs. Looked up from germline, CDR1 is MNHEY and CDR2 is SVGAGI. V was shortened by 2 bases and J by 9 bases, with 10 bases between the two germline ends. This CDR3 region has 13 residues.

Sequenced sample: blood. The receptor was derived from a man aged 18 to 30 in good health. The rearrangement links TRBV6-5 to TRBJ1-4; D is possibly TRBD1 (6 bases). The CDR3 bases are TGTGCCAGCAGTTACCCCGGGACACAAAAACTGTTTTTT. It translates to CASSYPGTQKLFF.